This T cell receptor (beta chain) was recorded in a study of cytomegalovirus exposure and HLA in healthy donors. Study results and caveats: A later analysis reported that several of the most significant clusters appeared to be linked to common viral pathogens, among them Epstein-Barr virus.

This CDR3 has 15 residues. J gave up 3 bases and V 6 bases, and 6 bases lay outside the gene matches. In germline, CDR1 is ENHRY, CDR2 SYGVKD. With regard to this clone: Its target is not known.

Use of 60 Vbeta and 13 Jbeta primers characterized the PCR. Measured with immunoSEQ multiplex PCR; TCRdb has only the in-frame clones, and not every one. The sample lists approximately 140,000 clones; approximately 73% were seen once. The rearrangement links TRBV10-3 to TRBJ1-5, with 9 bases aligning to TRBD1. The sequence came from a woman aged 18-29 years in good health and CMV-seronegative. The sample consisted of PBMCs. The CDR3 reads CAIRKGQGDNQPQHF. DNA of the CDR3: TGTGCCATCAGGAAGGGACAGGGAGACAATCAGCCCCAGCATTTT.